This T cell receptor (beta chain) was captured in a study of blood T cell repertoires in COVID-19. On the study more broadly: Sample material is recorded as cDNA or gDNA derived from T cells, B-cell-depleted T cells, or PBMCs.

In the study's own analysis: Estimates of nucleated cell counts were drawn from the amplification of reference gene primers. This table comes from immunoSEQ multiplex PCR, and its TCRdb copy is limited to in-frame clones, with some not included. That table furnishes V, J and clone size, whereas the DNA furnished D and trimming. The table shows about 64,000 clones, with over 75% occurring only once. The CDR3 totals 15 residues. Germline V lookup: CDR1 KGHSH, CDR2 LQKENI. V trimming: 3 bases; J trimming: 2 bases; junction bases outside the gene matches: 4. The sequenced sample was peripheral blood. The receptor was derived from a man in his sixties or seventies with acute or convalescent COVID-19. The chain combines TRBV18 with TRBJ1-2, with 9 bases lining up with TRBD1. The CDR3 sequence is CASSPPDRGNYGYTF. CDR3 in DNA: TGTGCCAGCTCACCTCCGGACAGGGGAAACTATGGCTACACCTTC.